A selection of T cell receptor beta chains follows, all from one sample in a study of naive and memory T cell subsets. One entry per CDR3 protein results from TCRdb running MiXCR on the UMI-ligation and nested PCR reads. The table records more than 120,000 distinct CDR3 sequences, approximately 21% of them present only once. Sequencing was carried out using naive CD8+ T cells from blood. These receptor sequences come from a human donor in good health. CDR3s include the opening cysteine and the closing phenylalanine or tryptophan. Each record gives: V gene, J gene, clone size, D gene, CDR3 protein, CDR3 DNA. A D gene is named only where the DNA matches it firmly. The size of a clone is reported for some rows only, either as once, few or many, or as a class for expanded clones.

V: TRBV27
J: TRBJ2-1
size: few
D: -
CDR3: CASSLDSVAEQFF
DNA: TGTGCCAGCAGCCTAGACTCCGTGGCTGAGCAGTTCTTC

V: TRBV27
J: TRBJ1-1
size: -
D: -
CDR3: CASSSLSDSPTEAFF
DNA: TGTGCCAGCAGTTCCCTTTCGGACAGTCCCACTGAAGCTTTCTTT

V: TRBV28
J: TRBJ2-7
size: few
D: -
CDR3: CAAWDNSYEQYF
DNA: TGTGCCGCCTGGGACAATTCCTACGAGCAGTACTTC

V: TRBV29-1
J: TRBJ1-2
size: few
D: TRBD1
CDR3: CSVEAGGYGYTF
DNA: TGCAGCGTTGAAGCAGGGGGGTATGGCTACACCTTC

V: TRBV19
J: TRBJ2-7
size: many
D: -
CDR3: CASTAGQGFSYEQYF
DNA: TGTGCCAGTACCGCGGGACAAGGGTTCTCCTACGAGCAGTACTTC

V: TRBV7-8
J: TRBJ2-1
size: -
D: TRBD2
CDR3: CASSPGLAGVSSYNEQFF
DNA: TGTGCCAGCAGCCCCGGACTAGCGGGAGTCAGCTCCTACAATGAGCAGTTCTTC

V: TRBV12-3/TRBV12-4
J: TRBJ2-3
size: -
D: TRBD2
CDR3: CASSPRLADPTDTQYF
DNA: TGTGCCAGCAGCCCCCGACTAGCGGATCCCACAGATACGCAGTATTTT

V: TRBV7-9
J: TRBJ1-2
size: few
D: TRBD1
CDR3: CASSLGATGGFTNGYTF
DNA: TGTGCCAGCAGCTTAGGGGCGACAGGGGGCTTTACAAATGGCTACACCTTC

V: TRBV9
J: TRBJ2-2
size: few
D: -
CDR3: CASSPQRTDTGELFF
DNA: TGTGCCAGCAGCCCCCAGAGGACGGACACCGGGGAGCTGTTTTTT

V: TRBV12-5
J: TRBJ2-5
size: few
D: -
CDR3: CASGTLRDWVQETQYF
DNA: TGTGCTAGTGGTACCCTCCGGGACTGGGTACAAGAGACCCAGTACTTC

V: TRBV14
J: TRBJ2-3
size: few
D: TRBD2
CDR3: CASSHHSGRYTDTQYF
DNA: TGTGCCAGCAGCCACCATAGCGGGAGGTACACAGATACGCAGTATTTT

V: TRBV7-6
J: TRBJ2-7
size: -
D: -
CDR3: CASSYRAMEANEQYF
DNA: TGTGCCAGCAGCTACCGGGCCATGGAGGCTAACGAGCAGTACTTC

V: TRBV11-3
J: TRBJ1-1
size: few
D: -
CDR3: CASSPTDGYTEAFF
DNA: TGTGCCAGCAGCCCTACGGACGGCTACACTGAAGCTTTCTTT

V: TRBV14
J: TRBJ2-2
size: -
D: -
CDR3: CASSPWLTGELFF
DNA: TGTGCCAGCAGCCCATGGCTGACCGGGGAGCTGTTTTTT

V: TRBV4-1
J: TRBJ2-7
size: few
D: TRBD1
CDR3: CASSVGTGKQYEQYF
DNA: TGCGCCAGCAGCGTAGGGACAGGGAAACAATACGAGCAGTACTTC

V: TRBV16
J: TRBJ1-1
size: -
D: TRBD1
CDR3: CASSLQQGAYTEAFF
DNA: TGTGCCAGCAGCCTCCAACAGGGGGCGTACACTGAAGCTTTCTTT

V: TRBV7-9
J: TRBJ1-2
size: -
D: TRBD1
CDR3: CASSSQTGQDNYGYTF
DNA: TGTGCCAGCAGCTCCCAGACAGGGCAGGATAACTATGGCTACACCTTC

V: TRBV6-5
J: TRBJ2-7
size: -
D: -
CDR3: CASSYSMGQEYEQYF
DNA: TGTGCCAGCAGTTACTCGATGGGGCAAGAATACGAGCAGTACTTC

V: TRBV5-8
J: TRBJ1-1
size: few
D: -
CDR3: CASSSEGGPGRGDTEAFF
DNA: TGTGCCAGCAGCTCCGAAGGCGGCCCGGGTCGGGGAGACACTGAAGCTTTCTTT

V: TRBV12-3/TRBV12-4
J: TRBJ2-3
size: few
D: -
CDR3: CASSTHGSDTQYF
DNA: TGTGCCAGCAGTACTCATGGGTCAGATACGCAGTATTTT

V: TRBV14
J: TRBJ2-3
size: few
D: -
CDR3: CASSEYGATQYF
DNA: TGTGCCAGCAGCGAATACGGGGCGACGCAGTATTTT

V: TRBV4-1
J: TRBJ2-7
size: few
D: TRBD1
CDR3: CASSQESGTGDEQYF
DNA: TGCGCCAGCAGCCAAGAGTCCGGGACAGGGGACGAGCAGTACTTC

V: TRBV15
J: TRBJ2-3
size: few
D: -
CDR3: CATSKRGRADTQYF
DNA: TGTGCCACCAGCAAAAGGGGACGGGCAGATACGCAGTATTTT

V: TRBV4-1
J: TRBJ2-1
size: -
D: TRBD2
CDR3: CASSQEHVTSQYNEQFF
DNA: TGCGCCAGCAGCCAAGAGCACGTGACTAGCCAATACAATGAGCAGTTCTTC

V: TRBV13
J: TRBJ1-1
size: -
D: -
CDR3: CASSWGTGSGTEAFF
DNA: TGTGCCAGCAGCTGGGGAACAGGTTCGGGGACTGAAGCTTTCTTT

V: TRBV11-2
J: TRBJ2-4
size: many
D: -
CDR3: CASSVTVAKNIQYF
DNA: TGTGCCAGCAGCGTGACAGTAGCCAAAAACATTCAGTACTTC

V: TRBV29-1
J: TRBJ2-1
size: -
D: TRBD2
CDR3: CSVDIAGEYYNEQFF
DNA: TGCAGCGTTGATATAGCGGGAGAGTACTACAATGAGCAGTTCTTC

V: TRBV28
J: TRBJ2-1
size: few
D: -
CDR3: CASSSAGWSYNEQFF
DNA: TGTGCCAGCAGTTCCGCGGGATGGTCCTACAATGAGCAGTTCTTC

V: TRBV27
J: TRBJ1-2
size: -
D: -
CDR3: CASSLLADKDGYTF
DNA: TGTGCCAGCAGTTTACTCGCGGACAAGGATGGCTACACCTTC

V: TRBV20-1
J: TRBJ2-7
size: many
D: TRBD2
CDR3: CSATWQLLAGGYYEQYF
DNA: TGCAGTGCTACCTGGCAGCTACTAGCGGGAGGCTATTACGAGCAGTACTTC

V: TRBV10-3
J: TRBJ1-2
size: -
D: -
CDR3: CAISEEGPRYTF
DNA: TGTGCCATCAGTGAGGAGGGCCCACGCTACACCTTC

V: TRBV12-3/TRBV12-4
J: TRBJ1-1
size: few
D: -
CDR3: CASSPGPPADTEAFF
DNA: TGTGCCAGCAGTCCCGGGCCCCCGGCGGACACTGAAGCTTTCTTT

V: TRBV7-8
J: TRBJ2-7
size: few
D: -
CDR3: CASSPPGTGTYEQYF
DNA: TGTGCCAGCAGCCCTCCCGGGACGGGAACCTACGAGCAGTACTTC

V: TRBV5-1
J: TRBJ2-5
size: -
D: -
CDR3: CASSLESEETQYF
DNA: TGCGCCAGCAGCTTGGAGTCAGAAGAGACCCAGTACTTC

V: TRBV24-1
J: TRBJ2-1
size: -
D: -
CDR3: CATSDSDGYNEQFF
DNA: TGTGCCACCAGTGATTCGGACGGCTACAATGAGCAGTTCTTC

V: TRBV28
J: TRBJ2-7
size: -
D: -
CDR3: CASSPLETGPVYHEQYF
DNA: TGTGCCAGCAGTCCCCTCGAGACAGGCCCGGTCTATCACGAGCAGTACTTC

V: TRBV6-5
J: TRBJ2-5
size: -
D: TRBD2
CDR3: CASQGSGSGETQYF
DNA: TGTGCCAGTCAGGGGAGCGGGAGTGGGGAGACCCAGTACTTC

V: TRBV6-2/TRBV6-3
J: TRBJ1-1
size: -
D: -
CDR3: CASSYQLGAGGAFF
DNA: TGTGCCAGCAGTTACCAGCTGGGCGCCGGAGGAGCTTTCTTT

V: TRBV2
J: TRBJ2-3
size: -
D: -
CDR3: CASIGLSNVGISTDTQYF
DNA: TGTGCCAGCATAGGGTTAAGTAATGTTGGGATTTCGACAGATACGCAGTATTTT

V: TRBV20-1
J: TRBJ2-1
size: few
D: -
CDR3: CSAKILGMEQFF
DNA: TGCAGTGCTAAAATTCTCGGGATGGAGCAGTTCTTC

V: TRBV6-5
J: TRBJ2-1
size: once
D: TRBD2
CDR3: CASSSLTSGSADEQFF
DNA: TGTGCCAGCAGTTCTTTAACTAGCGGGAGCGCCGATGAGCAGTTCTTC

V: TRBV15
J: TRBJ2-3
size: -
D: -
CDR3: CATSRGLALSTDTQYF
DNA: TGTGCCACCAGCAGAGGGCTAGCGCTAAGCACAGATACGCAGTATTTT

V: TRBV12-3/TRBV12-4
J: TRBJ2-3
size: few
D: -
CDR3: CASSLGGTSSTDTQYF
DNA: TGTGCCAGCAGTTTAGGGGGGACTTCTAGCACAGATACGCAGTATTTT

V: TRBV11-2
J: TRBJ2-5
size: few
D: TRBD2
CDR3: CASSPEGAGEETQYF
DNA: TGTGCCAGCAGCCCCGAAGGGGCGGGGGAAGAGACCCAGTACTTC

V: TRBV3-1
J: TRBJ1-5
size: -
D: -
CDR3: CASSQDFRNQPQHF
DNA: TGTGCCAGCAGCCAAGATTTCAGAAATCAGCCCCAGCATTTT

V: TRBV7-8
J: TRBJ2-5
size: -
D: -
CDR3: CASSLVPEETQYF
DNA: TGTGCCAGCAGCTTAGTCCCCGAGGAGACCCAGTACTTC

V: TRBV5-4
J: TRBJ2-7
size: -
D: -
CDR3: CASSFYVDRSNEQYF
DNA: TGTGCCAGCAGCTTTTATGTAGACAGGTCGAACGAGCAGTACTTC

V: TRBV3-1
J: TRBJ2-7
size: few
D: TRBD2
CDR3: CASSQDVAGGPFYEQYF
DNA: TGTGCCAGCAGCCAAGATGTCGCGGGAGGGCCGTTTTACGAGCAGTACTTC

V: TRBV28
J: TRBJ1-6
size: few
D: -
CDR3: CASQGNNSPLHF
DNA: TGTGCCAGCCAGGGGAATAATTCACCCCTCCACTTT

V: TRBV15
J: TRBJ2-2
size: -
D: -
CDR3: CATSSSRNTGELFF
DNA: TGTGCCACCAGCAGCTCGAGGAACACCGGGGAGCTGTTTTTT

V: TRBV20-1
J: TRBJ2-5
size: -
D: -
CDR3: CSTKTDQETQYF
DNA: TGCAGTACCAAGACAGATCAAGAGACCCAGTACTTC

V: TRBV7-9
J: TRBJ2-1
size: few
D: TRBD2
CDR3: CASRKTGGSYNEQFF
DNA: TGTGCCAGCAGGAAAACGGGGGGATCCTACAATGAGCAGTTCTTC

V: TRBV5-5
J: TRBJ1-2
size: -
D: -
CDR3: CASSFPGEDGYTF
DNA: TGTGCCAGCAGCTTCCCAGGGGAGGATGGCTACACCTTC